This entry features one T cell receptor (beta chain) sequence. The antigen is undetermined. There were likely unrecorded immune exposures, though donors were nominally healthy when sampled. These data are taken from a study of cytomegalovirus exposure and HLA in healthy donors. On the study more broadly: HLA-typed donors were the source of approximately 80 million unique TCRs held in an early data release. General study results and limits: The HLA-A and HLA-B alleles of most subjects were reportedly predicted accurately from TCR beta sequences. When analyzed later, a missense DCLRE1C variant was found to be linked to TCR beta V- and J-gene trimming.

The PCR contained 60 Vbeta and 13 Jbeta primers. Measured with immunoSEQ multiplex PCR; TCRdb has only the in-frame clones, and not every one. Of under 200,000 clones in the sample, 77% were seen once. Looked up from germline, CDR1 is SEHNR and CDR2 is FQNEAQ (reference sequence). The CDR3 contains 12 residues. V dropped 6 bases and J dropped 5 bases, with 8 bases sitting between them. This receptor was identified in a middle-aged woman in good health and CMV-seropositive. This chain links TRBV7-9 with TRBJ1-5; D not resolved. Sequencing used PBMCs. This CDR3 is CASSFIDQPQHF. For the CDR3, the DNA is TGTGCCAGCAGTTTTATAGATCAGCCCCAGCATTTT.